A single sample gave rise to the 23 T cell receptor beta chains below, sequenced in a study of cytomegalovirus exposure and HLA in healthy donors. PCR employed 60 Vbeta and 13 Jbeta primers. The protocol was immunoSEQ multiplex PCR, while the TCRdb copy is restricted to in-frame clones and leaves out a portion. Among roughly 150,000 clones, around three quarters were seen once, and the ten largest hold 2.2%. Sequences were obtained from PBMCs. The receptors were gathered from a man in his fifties in good health and CMV-seropositive.

This clone showed up just once. The chain recombines TRBV2 with TRBJ1-6; TRBD1 matches at 7 bases. CDR1 and CDR2 (germline): SNHLY, FYNNEI. The CDR3 sequence is 14 residues long. V gave up 6 bases and J gave up 5 bases; unmatched junction bases: 4. CDR3 nucleotides: TGTGCCAGCAGAGACAGGGCGAATAATTCACCCCTCCACTTT. Its translation is CASRDRANNSPLHF. Full variable domain (remainder filled in from reference TRBV2 and TRBJ1-6): EPEVTQTPSHQVTQMGQEVILRCVPISNHLYFYWYRQILGQKVEFLVSFYNNEISEKSEIFDDQFSVERPDGSNFTLKIRSTKLEDSAMYFCASRDRANNSPLHFGNGTRLTVT.

The gene calls are TRBV6-6 and TRBJ1-3; the D gene is possibly TRBD1 (5 bases). V was trimmed by 4 bases and J by 3 bases, leaving 13 bases between them. The CDR3 totals 15 residues. Germline values: CDR1 MNHNY, CDR2 SVGAGI (reference sequence). This CDR3 reads CASSSMTALGNTIYF. The DNA of the CDR3 is TGTGCCAGCAGTTCCATGACAGCTCTTGGAAACACCATATATTTT.

CDR3 nucleotides: TGTGCCAGCAGTGGGACTAGCCCCGGGGAGCTGTTTTTT. As protein: CASSGTSPGELFF. The V call is TRBV2, the J call TRBJ2-2, with TRBD2 identical over 8 bases. The trim removed 4 bases at V and 6 bases at J, leaving 1 base unmatched. The length of the CDR3 is 13 residues. Looked up from germline, CDR1 is SNHLY and CDR2 is FYNNEI. The full variable domain, in which reference TRBV2 and TRBJ2-2 provide the parts outside the CDR3, is EPEVTQTPSHQVTQMGQEVILRCVPISNHLYFYWYRQILGQKVEFLVSFYNNEISEKSEIFDDQFSVERPDGSNFTLKIRSTKLEDSAMYFCASSGTSPGELFFGEGSRLTVL.

The J gene is TRBJ1-5, the V gene TRBV2, with D uncertain. Germline assignment: CDR1 SNHLY and CDR2 FYNNEI. The CDR3 has 16 residues. Between the trimmed V and J ends, which lost 1 base and 4 bases, there was a span of 14 bases. The CDR3 here is CASSEGLRVVNQPQHF. The DNA of the CDR3 is TGTGCCAGCAGTGAAGGTTTGAGGGTGGTTAATCAGCCCCAGCATTTT.

The rearrangement uses TRBV5-1 and TRBJ1-2; 12 positions agree with TRBD1. Trimming took 4 bases from V and 5 from J; bases not matched to a gene: 6. Germline V lookup: CDR1 SGHRS, CDR2 YFSETQ. The CDR3 consists of 15 residues. CDR3 sequence reads: CASSTGTGGAYGYTF. The CDR3 coding sequence is TGCGCCAGCAGCACAGGGACAGGGGGCGCGTATGGCTACACCTTC.

The chain joins TRBV4-2 to TRBJ1-1; D might be TRBD1 (5 bases). Between the trimmed V and J ends, which lost 3 bases and 3 bases, there was a span of 14 bases. CDR1 is LGHNA, CDR2 YNFKEQ, per germline. The CDR3 has 15 residues. Here the CDR3 DNA reads TGTGCCAGCAGCCAGCAGGGATCCCCCGACACTGAAGCTTTCTTT. This encodes CASSQQGSPDTEAFF.

The gene calls are TRBV6-1 and TRBJ1-5; D uncertain. The germline CDR1 and CDR2 sequences are MNHNS and SASEGT. The V gene lost 2 bases and the J gene lost 6 bases, with 11 bases spanning the gap. CDR3 length equals 14 residues. In DNA form, the CDR3 reads TGTGCCAGCAGTGAAATGAGGGATACTCAGCCCCAGCATTTT. Amino acids: CASSEMRDTQPQHF.

The V and J genes are TRBV9 and TRBJ2-3; TRBD2 matches at 8 bases. This CDR3 is built from 16 residues. The V gene's germline CDR1 is SGDLS and CDR2 YYNGEE. With V trimmed by 3 bases and J by 2 bases, 8 bases remained unmatched. CDR3: CASSESWTSLTDTQYF. The CDR3 DNA is TGTGCCAGCAGCGAATCATGGACTAGCCTCACAGATACGCAGTATTTT.

The count of this clone is one. This chain uses TRBV7-9 with TRBJ1-3; 7 positions match TRBD1. The CDR3 spans 16 residues. The V gene end was trimmed by 5 bases and the J gene end by 4 bases; junction bases not matched to a gene: 11. Germline lookup yields CDR1 SEHNR and CDR2 FQNEAQ (reference sequence). CDR3 protein: CASSPRDRDWGNTIYF. CDR3 in DNA: TGTGCCAGCAGCCCCAGAGACAGGGACTGGGGAAACACCATATATTTT.

The V gene is TRBV6-5, the J gene TRBJ1-2; 7 bases match TRBD1. J was trimmed by 3 bases and V by 2 bases; bases with no gene match: 3. From germline, CDR1 is MNHEY and CDR2 SVGAGI. This CDR3 region has 14 residues. The CDR3 sequence is CASSYNTGDYGYTF. The CDR3 DNA follows: TGTGCCAGCAGTTACAACACAGGGGACTATGGCTACACCTTC.

The V call is TRBV7-2, the J call TRBJ1-1; tentatively, D is TRBD1 (5 bases). V shed 2 bases and J shed 0 bases, with 10 bases lying between them. The CDR3 runs 15 residues. Germline CDR1 is SGHTA and CDR2 is FQGNSA. CDR3 residues: CASSLSAGLNTEAFF. Here the CDR3 DNA reads TGTGCCAGCAGCTTATCTGCAGGGCTGAACACTGAAGCTTTCTTT.

DNA of the CDR3: TGTGCCAGCAGCCACCCGCAGGGGTTAGCCAAAAACATTCAGTACTTC. This encodes CASSHPQGLAKNIQYF. The chain couples TRBV7-9 to TRBJ2-4, with a tentative D call TRBD1 (6 bases). V lost 5 bases, J lost 0 bases, and 14 bases lay in between. The CDR3 is made up of 16 amino acids. Germline-derived CDR1 and CDR2 are SEHNR and FQNEAQ (reference sequence).

As DNA, the CDR3 is TGTGCCAGCAGAGACTACCGGGACAACTACGAGCAGTACTTC. It is translated as CASRDYRDNYEQYF. The gene calls are TRBV25-1 and TRBJ2-7; perhaps TRBD1 as D (6 bases). Trimming removed 6 bases from V and 3 bases from J, with 15 bases in between. From germline, CDR1 is MGHDK and CDR2 SYGVNS. This CDR3 is 14 amino acids long.

This rearrangement joins TRBV7-8 to TRBJ2-1; 8 bases match TRBD1. The V gene's germline CDR1 is SGHVS and CDR2 FQNEAQ. CDR3 length equals 15 residues. Trimming took 5 bases from V and 4 from J; bases not matched to a gene: 7. CDR3 protein: CASSPDRGGYNEQFF. The CDR3 bases are TGTGCCAGCAGCCCCGACAGGGGTGGATACAATGAGCAGTTCTTC.

V usage is TRBV11-1 and J usage is TRBJ2-5; D not resolved. The CDR3 is 11 amino acids. The germline V gene has CDR1 SGHAT and CDR2 FQDESV (reference sequence). Between the trimmed V and J ends, which lost 3 bases and 3 bases, there was a span of 2 bases. The CDR3 DNA follows: TGTGCCAGCAGCTTCAAAGAGACCCAGTACTTC. Its protein product is CASSFKETQYF.

The rearrangement uses TRBV27 and TRBJ1-5; 7 nucleotides match TRBD1. The junction had 4 bases not matched to a gene; V was cut back by 2 bases and J by 6 bases. The CDR3 has 14 residues. Per germline, CDR1 MNHEY and CDR2 SMNVEV (reference sequence). In DNA form, the CDR3 reads TGTGCCAGCAGTTTAATAGGGGGCAGTCAGCCCCAGCATTTT. Protein sequence: CASSLIGGSQPQHF.

The chain carries TRBV4-2 and TRBJ1-2, with D perhaps TRBD1 (6 bases). This CDR3 is 15 amino acids long. Germline lookup yields CDR1 LGHNA and CDR2 YNFKEQ. The V end was cut by 0 bases, the J end by 0 bases, with 8 bases between. CDR3 protein: CASSQEGHSNYGYTF. Here the CDR3 DNA reads TGTGCCAGCAGCCAAGAGGGACACTCTAACTATGGCTACACCTTC.

This clone has a handful of counts. The genes are TRBV5-1 and TRBJ2-5; TRBD2 aligns across 12 bases. Germline CDR1 is SGHRS and CDR2 is YFSETQ. CDR3 size: 17 residues. Losses at the gene ends were 0 bases for V and 5 bases for J; bases not matched to a gene: 8. The CDR3 loop reads CASSLEPSGGAGETQYF. For the CDR3, the DNA is TGCGCCAGCAGCTTGGAACCTAGCGGGGGGGCCGGGGAGACCCAGTACTTC.

The chain combines TRBV6-5 with TRBJ2-5; D perhaps matches TRBD1 (6 bases). Between the trimmed V and J ends, which lost 11 bases and 2 bases, there was a span of 21 bases. Germline assignment: CDR1 MNHEY and CDR2 SVGAGI. This CDR3 comprises 15 residues. This CDR3 is CAVRRTGPRQETQYF. The CDR3 DNA is TGTGCCGTCCGACGAACAGGGCCACGACAAGAGACCCAGTACTTC.

The chain combines TRBV10-3 with TRBJ1-4, with a weak D call TRBD1 (6 bases). Germline V gives CDR1 ENHRY, CDR2 SYGVKD. V was trimmed by 3 bases and J by 4 bases, leaving 12 bases between them. This CDR3 has 15 amino acids. The CDR3 spells CAISEVTGRNEKLFF. The CDR3, as DNA: TGTGCCATCAGTGAAGTGACAGGCCGTAATGAAAAACTGTTTTTT.

The chain uses TRBV10-3 and TRBJ1-1; maybe TRBD1 (6 bases). CDR1 and CDR2 from the germline V gene are ENHRY and SYGVKD. The germline V and J ends were trimmed by 0 bases and 5 bases, with 28 bases remaining between them. The CDR3 has 20 amino acids. The CDR3 spells CAISESTEGQRRSGGTEAFF. CDR3 bases: TGTGCCATCAGTGAGTCCACAGAGGGACAACGGCGCAGCGGGGGAACTGAAGCTTTCTTT.

The chain carries TRBV6-6 and TRBJ1-4, with unresolved D. The CDR3 has 14 residues. V dropped 6 bases and J dropped 4 bases, with 12 bases sitting between them. Germline V CDR1 and CDR2: MNHNY, SVGAGI (reference sequence). The CDR3 reads CASRSPQYNEKLFF. The DNA for the CDR3 is TGTGCCAGCAGATCCCCGCAGTATAATGAAAAACTGTTTTTT.

The V and J genes are TRBV5-1 and TRBJ2-1, with a tentative D call TRBD2 (6 bases). V lost 7 bases and J 0 bases, leaving 20 bases between the germline ends. Looked up from germline, CDR1 is SGHRS and CDR2 is YFSETQ. The CDR3 is made up of 17 amino acids. The CDR3 DNA is TGCGCCAGCGGGACTCCCCTTAACCCACCCTCCTACAATGAGCAGTTCTTC. This gives the protein CASGTPLNPPSYNEQFF.